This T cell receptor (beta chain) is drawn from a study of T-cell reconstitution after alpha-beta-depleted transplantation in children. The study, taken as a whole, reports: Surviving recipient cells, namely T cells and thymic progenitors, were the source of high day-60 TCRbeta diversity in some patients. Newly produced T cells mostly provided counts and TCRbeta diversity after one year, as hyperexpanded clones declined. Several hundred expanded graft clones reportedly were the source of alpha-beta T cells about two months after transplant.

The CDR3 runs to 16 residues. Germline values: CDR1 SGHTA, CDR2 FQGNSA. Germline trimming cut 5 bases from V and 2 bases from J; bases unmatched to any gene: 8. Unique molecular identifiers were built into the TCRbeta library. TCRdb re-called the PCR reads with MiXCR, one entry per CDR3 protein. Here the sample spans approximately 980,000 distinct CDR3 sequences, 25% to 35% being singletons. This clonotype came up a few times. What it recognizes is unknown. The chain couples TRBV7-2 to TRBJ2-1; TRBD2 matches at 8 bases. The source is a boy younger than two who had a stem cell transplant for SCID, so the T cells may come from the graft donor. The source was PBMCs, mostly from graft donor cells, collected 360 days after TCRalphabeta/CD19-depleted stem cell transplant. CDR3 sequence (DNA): TGTGCCAGCAGCCCTTCATCGGGGGGGCCCTACAATGAGCAGTTCTTC. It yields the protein CASSPSSGGPYNEQFF.